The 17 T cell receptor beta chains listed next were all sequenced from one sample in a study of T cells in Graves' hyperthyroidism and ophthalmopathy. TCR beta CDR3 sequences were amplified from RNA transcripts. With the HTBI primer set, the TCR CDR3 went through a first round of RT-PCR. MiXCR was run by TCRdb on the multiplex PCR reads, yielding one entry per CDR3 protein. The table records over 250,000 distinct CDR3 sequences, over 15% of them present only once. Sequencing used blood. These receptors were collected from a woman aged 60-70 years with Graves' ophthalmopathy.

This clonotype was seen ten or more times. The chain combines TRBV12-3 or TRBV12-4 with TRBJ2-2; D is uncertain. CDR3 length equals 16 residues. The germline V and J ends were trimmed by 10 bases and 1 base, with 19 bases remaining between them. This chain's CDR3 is CATCPQAVMNTGELFF. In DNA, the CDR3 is TGTGCCACCTGTCCCCAAGCCGTCATGAACACCGGGGAGCTGTTTTTT.

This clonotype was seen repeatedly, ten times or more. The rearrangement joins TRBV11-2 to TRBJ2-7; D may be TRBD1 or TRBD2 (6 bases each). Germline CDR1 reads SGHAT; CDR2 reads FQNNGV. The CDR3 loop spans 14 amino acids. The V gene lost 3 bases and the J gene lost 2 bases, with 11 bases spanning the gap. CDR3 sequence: CASSLWGATYEQYF. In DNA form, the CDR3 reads TGTGCCAGCAGCTTGTGGGGGGCCACCTACGAGCAGTACTTC.

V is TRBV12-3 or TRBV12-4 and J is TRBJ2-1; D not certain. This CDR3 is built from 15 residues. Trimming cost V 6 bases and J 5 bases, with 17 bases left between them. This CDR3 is CASSPPPVADNEQFF. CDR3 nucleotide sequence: TGTGCCAGCAGCCCCCCCCCGGTAGCTGACAATGAGCAGTTCTTC.

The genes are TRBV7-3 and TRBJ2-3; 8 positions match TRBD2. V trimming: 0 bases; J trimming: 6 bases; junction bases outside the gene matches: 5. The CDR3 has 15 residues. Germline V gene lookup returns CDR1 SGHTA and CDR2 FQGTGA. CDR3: CASSLTRASGDTQYF. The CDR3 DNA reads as TGTGCCAGCAGCTTAACGAGGGCTAGCGGGGATACGCAGTATTTT.

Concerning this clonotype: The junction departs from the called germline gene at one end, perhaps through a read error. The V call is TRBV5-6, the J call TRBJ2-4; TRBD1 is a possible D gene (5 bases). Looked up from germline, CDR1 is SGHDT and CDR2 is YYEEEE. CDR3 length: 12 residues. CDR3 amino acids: CASSWQGDIQYF. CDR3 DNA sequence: TGTGCCAGTAGCTGGCAGGGTGACATTCAGTACTTC.

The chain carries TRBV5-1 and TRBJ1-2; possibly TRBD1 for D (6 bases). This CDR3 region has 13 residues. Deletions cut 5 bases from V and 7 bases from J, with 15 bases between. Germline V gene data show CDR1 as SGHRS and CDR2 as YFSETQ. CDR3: CASSPTGMAGYTF. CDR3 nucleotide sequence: TGCGCCAGCAGTCCTACAGGGATGGCTGGCTACACCTTC.

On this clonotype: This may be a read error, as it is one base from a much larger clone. CDR3 sequence reads: CASSLDSYSEQYF. Here the CDR3 DNA reads TGTGCCAGCAGCTTAGATTCCTATAGCGAGCAGTACTTC. The chain recombines TRBV11-2 with TRBJ2-7; no reliable D call. Trimming shortened V by 0 bases and J by 6 bases, and 9 bases separated the two germline ends. This CDR3 contains 13 residues. The germline V gene encodes CDR1 SGHAT and CDR2 FQNNGV.

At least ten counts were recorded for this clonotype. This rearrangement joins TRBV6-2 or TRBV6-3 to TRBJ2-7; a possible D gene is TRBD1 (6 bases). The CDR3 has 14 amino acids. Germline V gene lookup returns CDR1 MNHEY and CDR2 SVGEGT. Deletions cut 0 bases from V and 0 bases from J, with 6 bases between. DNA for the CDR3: TGTGCCAGCAGTTACTCGGACAGCTCCTACGAGCAGTACTTC. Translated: CASSYSDSSYEQYF.

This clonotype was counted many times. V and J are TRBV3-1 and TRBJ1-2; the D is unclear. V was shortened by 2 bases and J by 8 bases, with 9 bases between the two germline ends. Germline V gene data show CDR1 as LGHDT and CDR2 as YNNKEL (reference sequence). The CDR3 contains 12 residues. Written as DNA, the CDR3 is TGTGCCAGCAGCCAAACCCGGGTAGGCTACACCTTC. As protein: CASSQTRVGYTF.

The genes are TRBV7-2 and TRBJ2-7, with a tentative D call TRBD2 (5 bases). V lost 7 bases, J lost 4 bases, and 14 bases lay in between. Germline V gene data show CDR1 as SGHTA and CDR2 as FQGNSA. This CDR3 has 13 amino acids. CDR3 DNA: TGTGCCAGCAACCCGGGATCTATTTACGAGCAGTACTTC. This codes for CASNPGSIYEQYF. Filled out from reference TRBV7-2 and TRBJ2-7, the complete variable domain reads GAGVSQSPSNKVTEKGKDVELRCDPISGHTALYWYRQSLGQGLEFLIYFQGNSAPDKSGLPSDRFSAERTGGSVSTLTIQRTQQEDSAVYLCASNPGSIYEQYFGPGTRLTVT.

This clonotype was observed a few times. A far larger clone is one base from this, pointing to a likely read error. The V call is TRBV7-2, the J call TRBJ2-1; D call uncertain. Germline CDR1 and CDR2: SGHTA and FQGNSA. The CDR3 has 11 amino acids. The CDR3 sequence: CAGSPYNEQFF. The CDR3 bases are TGTGCCGGCAGCCCCTACAATGAGCAGTTCTTC.

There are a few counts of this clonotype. The CDR3 DNA is TGTGCCAGCAGCTTAGCCGGGGGGGGTACTAGCGGGGGCAATTACTACGAGCAGTACTTC. Protein sequence: CASSLAGGGTSGGNYYEQYF. The chain uses TRBV11-2 and TRBJ2-7, with 11 positions matching TRBD2. The CDR3 is 20 residues long. The V and J ends lost 1 base and 3 bases, in that order; junction bases with no gene match: 17. CDR1 and CDR2 (germline): SGHAT, FQNNGV.

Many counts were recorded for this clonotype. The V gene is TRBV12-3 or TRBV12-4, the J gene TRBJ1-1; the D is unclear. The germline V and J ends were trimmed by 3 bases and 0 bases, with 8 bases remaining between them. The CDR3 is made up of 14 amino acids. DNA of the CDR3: TGTGCCAGCAGTTTCCCCCCCCTGAACACTGAAGCTTTCTTT. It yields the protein CASSFPPLNTEAFF.

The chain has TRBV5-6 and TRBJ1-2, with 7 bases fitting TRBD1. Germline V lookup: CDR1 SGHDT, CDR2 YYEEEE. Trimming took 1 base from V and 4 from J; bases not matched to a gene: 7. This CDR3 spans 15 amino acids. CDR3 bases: TGTGCCAGCAGCTTGAGGGACGGGACAGTCTATGGCTACACCTTC. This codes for CASSLRDGTVYGYTF.

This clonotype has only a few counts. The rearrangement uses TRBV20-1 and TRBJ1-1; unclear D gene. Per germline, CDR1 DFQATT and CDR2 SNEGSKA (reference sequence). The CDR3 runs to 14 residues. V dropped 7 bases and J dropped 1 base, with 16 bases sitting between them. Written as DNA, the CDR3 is TGCAGTGGACTTCGCTGGGAGGGGAACACTGAAGCTTTCTTT. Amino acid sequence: CSGLRWEGNTEAFF.

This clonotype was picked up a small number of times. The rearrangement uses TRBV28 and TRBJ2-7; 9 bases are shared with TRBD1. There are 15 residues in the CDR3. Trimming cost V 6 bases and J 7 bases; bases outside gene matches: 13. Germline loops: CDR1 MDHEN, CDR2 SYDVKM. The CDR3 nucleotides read TGTGCCAGCAGCCAAAGACAGGGGGTTTTAGGAGAGCAGTACTTC. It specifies CASSQRQGVLGEQYF. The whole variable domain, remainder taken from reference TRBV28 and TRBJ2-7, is DVKVTQSSRYLVKRTGEKVFLECVQDMDHENMFWYRQDPGLGLRLIYFSYDVKMKEKGDIPEGYSVSREKKERFSLILESASTNQTSMYLCASSQRQGVLGEQYFGPGTRLTVT.

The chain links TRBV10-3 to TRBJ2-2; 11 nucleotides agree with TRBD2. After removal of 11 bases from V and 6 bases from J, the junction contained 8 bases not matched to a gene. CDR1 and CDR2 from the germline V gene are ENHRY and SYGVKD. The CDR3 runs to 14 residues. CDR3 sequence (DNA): TGTGCCGCCCGACCACTAGCGGGAGCCGGGGAGCTGTTTTTT. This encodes CAARPLAGAGELFF.